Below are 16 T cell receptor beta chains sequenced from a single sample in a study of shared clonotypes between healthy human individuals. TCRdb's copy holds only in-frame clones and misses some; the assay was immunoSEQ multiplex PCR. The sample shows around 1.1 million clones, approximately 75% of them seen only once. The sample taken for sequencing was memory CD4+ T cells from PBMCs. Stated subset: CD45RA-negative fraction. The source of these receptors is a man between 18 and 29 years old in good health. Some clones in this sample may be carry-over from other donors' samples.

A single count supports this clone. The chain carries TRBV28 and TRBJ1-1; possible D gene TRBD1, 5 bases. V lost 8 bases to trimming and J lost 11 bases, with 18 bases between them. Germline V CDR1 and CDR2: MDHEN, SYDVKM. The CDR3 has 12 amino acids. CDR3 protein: CASGTGGRAAFF. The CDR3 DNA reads TGTGCCAGCGGGACGGGGGGTCGAGCCGCTTTCTTT.

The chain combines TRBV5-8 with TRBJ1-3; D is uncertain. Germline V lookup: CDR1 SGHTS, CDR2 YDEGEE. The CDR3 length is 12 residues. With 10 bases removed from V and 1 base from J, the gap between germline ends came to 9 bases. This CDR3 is CAGRLSGNTIYF. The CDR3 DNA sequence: TGTGCCGGGAGGCTATCTGGAAACACCATATATTTT.

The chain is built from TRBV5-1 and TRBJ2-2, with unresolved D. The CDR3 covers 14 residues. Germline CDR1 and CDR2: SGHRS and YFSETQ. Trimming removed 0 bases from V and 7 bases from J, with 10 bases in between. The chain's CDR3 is CASSLDTPVGELFF. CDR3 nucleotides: TGCGCCAGCAGCTTGGATACCCCTGTCGGGGAGCTGTTTTTT.

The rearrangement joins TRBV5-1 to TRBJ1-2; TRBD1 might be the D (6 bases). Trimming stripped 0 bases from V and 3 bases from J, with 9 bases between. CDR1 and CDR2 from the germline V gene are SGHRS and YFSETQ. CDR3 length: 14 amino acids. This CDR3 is CASSLEQGDYGYTF. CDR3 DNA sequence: TGCGCCAGCAGCTTGGAACAGGGAGACTATGGCTACACCTTC. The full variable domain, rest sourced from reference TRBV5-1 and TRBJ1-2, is KAGVTQTPRYLIKTRGQQVTLSCSPISGHRSVSWYQQTPGQGLQFLFEYFSETQRNKGNFPGRFSGRQFSNSRSEMNVSTLELGDSALYLCASSLEQGDYGYTFGSGTRLTVV.

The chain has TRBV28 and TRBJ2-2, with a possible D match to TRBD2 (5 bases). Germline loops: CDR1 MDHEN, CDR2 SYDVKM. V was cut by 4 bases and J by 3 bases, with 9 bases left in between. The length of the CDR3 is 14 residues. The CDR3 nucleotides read TGTGCCAGCAGTTCCCCGGGGTACACCGGGGAGCTGTTTTTT. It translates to CASSSPGYTGELFF.

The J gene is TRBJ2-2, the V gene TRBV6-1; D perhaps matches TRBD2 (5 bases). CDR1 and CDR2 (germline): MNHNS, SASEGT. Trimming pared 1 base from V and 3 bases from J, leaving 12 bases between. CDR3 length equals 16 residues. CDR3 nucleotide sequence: TGTGCCAGCAGTGAAGGACGCAGGACTGACACCGGGGAGCTGTTTTTT. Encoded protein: CASSEGRRTDTGELFF.

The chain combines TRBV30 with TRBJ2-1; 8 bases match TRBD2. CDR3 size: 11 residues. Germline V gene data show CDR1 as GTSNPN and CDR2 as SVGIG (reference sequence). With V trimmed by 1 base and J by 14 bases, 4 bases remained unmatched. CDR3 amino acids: CAWSGSGSKFF. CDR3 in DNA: TGTGCCTGGAGTGGGAGCGGGAGTAAGTTCTTC.

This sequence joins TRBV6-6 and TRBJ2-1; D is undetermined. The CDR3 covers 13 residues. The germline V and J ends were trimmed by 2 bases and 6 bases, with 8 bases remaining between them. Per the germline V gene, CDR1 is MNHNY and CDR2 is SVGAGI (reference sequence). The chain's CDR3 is CASSYTQINEQFF. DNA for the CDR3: TGTGCCAGCAGTTACACCCAGATCAATGAGCAGTTCTTC.

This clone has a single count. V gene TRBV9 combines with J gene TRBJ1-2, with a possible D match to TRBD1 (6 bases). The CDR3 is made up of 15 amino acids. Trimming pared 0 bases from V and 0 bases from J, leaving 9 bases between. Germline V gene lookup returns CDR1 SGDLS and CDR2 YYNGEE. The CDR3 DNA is TGTGCCAGCAGCGTAGGGGGGGCAACTAACTATGGCTACACCTTC. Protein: CASSVGGATNYGYTF. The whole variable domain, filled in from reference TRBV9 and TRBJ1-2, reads DSGVTQTPKHLITATGQRVTLRCSPRSGDLSVYWYQQSLDQGLQFLIQYYNGEERAKGNILERFSAQQFPDLHSELNLSSLELGDSALYFCASSVGGATNYGYTFGSGTRLTVV.

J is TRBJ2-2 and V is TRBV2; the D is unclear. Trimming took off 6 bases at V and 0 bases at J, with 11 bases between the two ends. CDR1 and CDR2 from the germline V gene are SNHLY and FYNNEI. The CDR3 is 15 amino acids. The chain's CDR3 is CASRAALANTGELFF. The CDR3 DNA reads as TGTGCCAGCAGAGCAGCACTCGCGAACACCGGGGAGCTGTTTTTT.

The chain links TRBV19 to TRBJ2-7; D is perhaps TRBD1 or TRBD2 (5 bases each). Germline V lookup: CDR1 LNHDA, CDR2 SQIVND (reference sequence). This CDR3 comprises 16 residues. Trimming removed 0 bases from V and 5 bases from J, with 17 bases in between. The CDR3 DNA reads TGTGCCAGTAGTATAGATCCGGACCCCCTGGGGGACGAGCAGTACTTC. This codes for CASSIDPDPLGDEQYF.

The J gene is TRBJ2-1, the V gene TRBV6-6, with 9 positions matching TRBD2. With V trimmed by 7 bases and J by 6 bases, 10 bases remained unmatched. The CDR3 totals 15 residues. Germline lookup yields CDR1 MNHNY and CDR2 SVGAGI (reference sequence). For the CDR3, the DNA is TGTGCCAGCAATACCCTGGCGGGAGGGAGCAATGAGCAGTTCTTC. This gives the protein CASNTLAGGSNEQFF.

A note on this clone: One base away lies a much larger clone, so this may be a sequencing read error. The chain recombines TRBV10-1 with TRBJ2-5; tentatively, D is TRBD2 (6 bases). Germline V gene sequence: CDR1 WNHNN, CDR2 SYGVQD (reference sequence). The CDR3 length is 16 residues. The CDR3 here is CACSEVSSVVQETQYF. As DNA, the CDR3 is TGCGCCTGCAGTGAGGTGTCTAGCGTGGTGCAAGAGACCCAGTACTTC.

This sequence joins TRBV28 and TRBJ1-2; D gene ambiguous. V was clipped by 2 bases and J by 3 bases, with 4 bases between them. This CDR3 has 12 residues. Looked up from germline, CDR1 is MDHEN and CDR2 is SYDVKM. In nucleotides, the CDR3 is TGTGCCAGCAGTTTAACGTACTATGGCTACACCTTC. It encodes CASSLTYYGYTF.

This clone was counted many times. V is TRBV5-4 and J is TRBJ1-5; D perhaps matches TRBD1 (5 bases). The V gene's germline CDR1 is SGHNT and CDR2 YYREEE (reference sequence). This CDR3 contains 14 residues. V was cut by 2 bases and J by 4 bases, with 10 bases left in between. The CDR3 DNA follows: TGTGCCAGCAGCTTTGGTGGGGCGAATCAGCCCCAGCATTTT. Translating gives CASSFGGANQPQHF.

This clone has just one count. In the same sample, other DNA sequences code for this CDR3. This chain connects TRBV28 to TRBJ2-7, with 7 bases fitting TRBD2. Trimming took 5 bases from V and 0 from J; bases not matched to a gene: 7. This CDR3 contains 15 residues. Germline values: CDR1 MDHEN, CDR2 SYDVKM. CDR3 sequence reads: CASSPAGGGSYEQYF. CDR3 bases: TGTGCCAGCAGTCCCGCGGGCGGGGGCTCCTACGAGCAGTACTTC.